Listed here is a single TCR beta chain. Its specificity is unknown. This entry comes from a study of T cell responses to AZD1222 COVID-19 vaccine. Study-level findings and limits: Donors skewed white British and female; clonal diversity was possibly underestimated. Nearly half of unique spike-specific TCRs reportedly avoided B.1.351 and B.1.1.7 mutated regions.

Profiling relied on immunoSEQ multiplex PCR, and the TCRdb table lists in-frame clones only, not all of them. Among roughly 99,000 clones listed, around 91% were seen once. The V gene lost 2 bases and the J gene lost 4 bases, with 14 bases spanning the gap. The CDR3 contains 15 residues. Germline V gene lookup returns CDR1 SGHTA and CDR2 FQGNSA. J is TRBJ1-2 and V is TRBV7-2; unclear D gene. This clonotype was obtained from an adult in good health. Sequencing used peripheral blood, obtained on day 0 of AZD1222 vaccination. The CDR3 is CASSLYSPNPYGYTF. DNA of the CDR3: TGTGCCAGCAGCTTATACAGTCCCAACCCCTATGGCTACACCTTC.